The rows below give T cell receptor beta chains drawn from one sample of a study of T cell repertoires in cytomegalovirus infection. One entry per CDR3 protein results from TCRdb running MiXCR on the reads. The repertoire holds around 750,000 distinct CDR3 sequences, with 30% to 35% as singletons. The antigens for these receptors are not known. Sample: cultured CD8+ T cells from PBMCs, taken from culture after CMV antigen stimulation. These receptors were taken from a human donor in good health (CMV status not recorded). Some clones in this sample may be carry-over from other donors' samples. CDR3s include the opening cysteine and the closing phenylalanine or tryptophan. The D gene is left open where the match is weak. For some rows the clone size is stated as once, few or many, or as a class when expanded; others skip it.

d_gene,v_gene,j_gene,abundance,CDR3aa,CDR3nt
NA,TRBV5-6,TRBJ2-4,NA,CASSLTDPTNIQYF,TGTGCCAGCAGCTTGACGGATCCGACAAACATTCAGTACTTC
NA,TRBV2,TRBJ2-1,NA,CASDTSPSYNEQFF,TGTGCCAGCGATACTAGCCCTTCTTACAATGAGCAGTTCTTC
NA,TRBV27,TRBJ1-2,NA,CASSLIGAGHDYTF,TGTGCCAGCAGTTTGATAGGGGCAGGGCATGACTACACCTTC
NA,TRBV14,TRBJ2-5,NA,CASSQIGGLETQYF,TGTGCCAGCAGCCAAATAGGGGGGCTGGAGACCCAGTACTTC
TRBD1,TRBV4-3,TRBJ2-5,few,CASSQDITGVETQYF,TGCGCCAGCAGCCAGGATATTACAGGGGTTGAGACCCAGTACTTC
NA,TRBV6-5,TRBJ1-4,NA,CASSPWGATVGLFF,TGTGCCAGCAGCCCCTGGGGGGCCACTGTAGGACTGTTTTTT
NA,TRBV18,TRBJ2-1,many,CASQDWDYNEQFF,TGTGCCAGCCAGGATTGGGACTACAATGAGCAGTTCTTC
TRBD1,TRBV25-1,TRBJ2-1,NA,CASSEYWAGGPNEQFF,TGTGCCAGCAGTGAATACTGGGCAGGGGGACCCAATGAGCAGTTCTTC
NA,TRBV7-9,TRBJ2-1,NA,CASSLRAPPGEQFF,TGTGCCAGCAGCTTAAGGGCACCTCCGGGTGAGCAGTTCTTC
NA,TRBV19,TRBJ2-2,NA,CASSITIRGPAGELFF,TGTGCCAGTAGTATAACCATACGGGGGCCGGCCGGGGAGCTGTTTTTT
NA,TRBV6-2/TRBV6-3,TRBJ1-2,NA,CASSPQEGSYGYTF,TGTGCCAGCAGCCCTCAAGAGGGCTCTTATGGCTACACCTTC
NA,TRBV19,TRBJ1-5,NA,CASSIGPESNQPQHF,TGTGCCAGTAGTATAGGGCCCGAAAGCAATCAGCCCCAACATTTT
NA,TRBV27,TRBJ1-1,few,CASTSGIMNTEAFF,TGTGCCAGCACCTCGGGAATAATGAACACTGAAGCTTTCTTT
NA,TRBV7-6,TRBJ2-1,many,CASSLVPPPHGERELGTHNEQFF,TGTGCCAGCAGCTTAGTACCTCCTCCGCACGGTGAGCGAGAGTTGGGCACACACAATGAGCAGTTCTTC
NA,TRBV24-1,TRBJ1-2,NA,CATSGQGGGYTF,TGTGCCACCAGTGGGCAGGGAGGTGGCTACACCTTC
NA,TRBV14,TRBJ2-1,NA,CASSQHSLNEQFF,TGTGCCAGCAGCCAGCACAGTCTTAATGAGCAGTTCTTC
TRBD2,TRBV6-5,TRBJ2-3,NA,CASSYFPGGSTDTQYF,TGTGCCAGCAGTTACTTTCCGGGGGGGAGCACAGATACGCAGTATTTT
NA,TRBV7-6,TRBJ2-1,many,CASSLSGPSYNEQFF,TGTGCCAGCAGCTTGAGCGGGCCTTCCTACAATGAGCAGTTCTTC
NA,TRBV6-1,TRBJ1-5,few,CASSEDRTSNQPQHF,TGTGCCAGCAGTGAGGACAGAACTAGCAATCAGCCCCAGCATTTT
NA,TRBV19,TRBJ2-1,NA,CASSGRFPTHEQFF,TGTGCCAGTAGCGGCCGGTTCCCTACACATGAGCAGTTCTTC
TRBD1,TRBV6-1,TRBJ1-5,few,CASRRTGTGLSNQPQHF,TGTGCCAGCAGGCGCACCGGGACAGGCCTTTCCAATCAGCCCCAGCATTTT
TRBD1,TRBV7-2,TRBJ1-1,many,CASSFSGQWNTEAFF,TGTGCCAGCAGCTTTTCGGGACAGTGGAACACTGAAGCTTTCTTT
NA,TRBV7-9,TRBJ1-4,NA,CASSLPSDGFNEKLFF,TGTGCCAGCAGCCTACCATCGGACGGATTTAATGAAAAACTGTTTTTT
NA,TRBV6-2/TRBV6-3,TRBJ2-5,few,CASSPGLKTQYF,TGTGCCAGCAGCCCAGGTTTGAAGACCCAGTACTTC
NA,TRBV5-1,TRBJ1-2,NA,CASSLEAGQEEAGYTF,TGCGCCAGCAGCTTGGAGGCGGGACAAGAGGAGGCTGGCTACACCTTC
NA,TRBV10-3,TRBJ1-2,few,CAIRRTAEANYGYTF,TGTGCCATCAGGCGGACAGCCGAGGCTAACTATGGCTACACCTTC
NA,TRBV10-1,TRBJ2-7,once,CASSESEGVDEQYF,TGCGCCAGCAGTGAGTCGGAGGGGGTGGACGAGCAGTACTTC
NA,TRBV7-2,TRBJ2-7,many,CASSLAGRPPYEQYF,TGTGCCAGCAGCTTAGCGGGGCGGCCTCCCTACGAGCAGTACTTC
NA,TRBV6-1,TRBJ2-5,many,CASSQGHGVGQETQYF,TGTGCCAGCAGTCAAGGGCACGGGGTTGGCCAAGAGACCCAGTACTTC
TRBD1,TRBV10-3,TRBJ2-3,few,CANKGQYTDTQYF,TGTGCCAACAAGGGACAGTACACAGATACGCAGTATTTT
NA,TRBV12-3/TRBV12-4,TRBJ2-1,few,CASSLMLGVWFF,TGTGCCAGCAGTTTAATGTTGGGGGTTTGGTTCTTC
NA,TRBV5-5,TRBJ1-5,NA,CANSLRGGGLQPQHF,TGTGCCAACAGCTTGCGCGGGGGGGGACTACAGCCCCAGCATTTT
NA,TRBV28,TRBJ1-1,NA,CASSFSDVRYPNTEAFF,TGTGCCAGCAGTTTCTCAGACGTAAGGTACCCGAACACTGAAGCTTTCTTT
TRBD1,TRBV27,TRBJ1-2,NA,CASSGGQFYGYTF,TGTGCCAGCAGTGGGGGACAGTTCTATGGCTACACCTTC
TRBD1,TRBV12-5,TRBJ2-3,NA,CASVPQGADTQYF,TGTGCTAGTGTCCCTCAGGGGGCAGATACGCAGTATTTT
NA,TRBV7-6,TRBJ1-4,few,CASSSGRRNEKLFF,TGTGCCAGCAGCTCGGGACGGCGTAATGAAAAACTGTTTTTT
NA,TRBV10-3,TRBJ2-2,many,CAISGQYTGSAGELFF,TGTGCCATCAGTGGGCAGTATACAGGGAGTGCCGGGGAGCTGTTTTTT
NA,TRBV6-1,TRBJ1-2,NA,CASSSPGNGYTF,TGTGCCAGCAGTTCCCCCGGGAATGGCTACACCTTC
TRBD1,TRBV12-3/TRBV12-4,TRBJ1-1,few,CASSATDRERGEAFF,TGTGCCAGCAGTGCTACGGACAGGGAAAGAGGTGAAGCTTTCTTT
TRBD1,TRBV15,TRBJ2-2,few,CATSNKDRGLNTGELFF,TGTGCCACCAGCAACAAAGACAGGGGCTTGAACACCGGGGAGCTGTTTTTT
TRBD1,TRBV27,TRBJ2-1,NA,CASSLRGDRGNEQFF,TGTGCCAGCAGTTTAAGGGGGGACAGGGGAAATGAGCAGTTCTTC
NA,TRBV20-1,TRBJ1-1,NA,CSARDHVGGPRAEAFF,TGCAGTGCTAGAGATCATGTTGGGGGGCCCCGGGCTGAAGCTTTCTTT
NA,TRBV7-9,TRBJ2-5,many,CASSLDGGIETQYF,TGTGCCAGCAGCTTAGACGGGGGTATCGAGACCCAGTACTTC
TRBD2,TRBV6-1,TRBJ2-3,few,CASSELRGGLDTQYF,TGTGCCAGCAGTGAACTGCGGGGGGGTCTGGATACGCAGTATTTT
TRBD2,TRBV7-6,TRBJ2-3,once,CARSGMADTQYF,TGTGCCAGAAGCGGGATGGCAGATACGCAGTATTTT
TRBD1,TRBV6-2/TRBV6-3,TRBJ1-2,few,CASSQPGQKDYGYTF,TGTGCCAGCAGCCAACCGGGACAGAAGGACTATGGCTACACCTTC